This T cell receptor beta chain was recorded in a study of CD8 T cell repertoires and HIV-1 epitope variants (dated by TCRdb to the early 2020s). For the wider study: T cells were stimulated in separate culture wells with each of twenty-five peptides representing autologous and known Gag and Nef epitope variants. Control conditions included a CMV, EBV and flu peptide pool, the Ebola AY9 epitope as negative control, and a no-peptide well. Tested epitopes included three Gag epitope families and Nef HW9 and YT9. T cells were enriched with the EasySep Human T Cell Enrichment Kit and co-cultured with equal numbers of autologous T cell-negative cells as antigen-presenting cells. Cultures were maintained for ten to eleven days in IMDM with gentamicin, and half-media changes adding IL-2, IL-7 and IL-15 were performed on days 3 and 7. A 1M T cell aliquot was kept as an uncultured baseline condition, separate from the roughly 90 T cell cultures. A total of roughly 78 T cell cultures were run, with each culture condition performed in triplicate except for one peptide, which was performed in duplicate.

For CDR1 and CDR2, the germline V gene (reference sequence) lists SGHKS and YYEKEE. From V the trimming removes 4 bases and from J it removes 6 bases, while the gene matches leave 6 bases of the junction unaccounted for. The CDR3 sequence holds 14 residues, the cysteine and phenylalanine included. Solely the CDR3 DNA is kept, with 42 bases framed from the first base. Regarding this clone: This clone's antigen is unknown. Within one base of it there is no much larger clone, and no base qualities were kept.

Here is what the overall study found, with its caveats: Nine antigen-specific TCR beta clonotypes were identified, of which five or six appeared to be cross-reactive for autologous or known escape epitope variants. A handful of clonotypes recognized the Nef KF9 family and one clonotype recognized the HW9 family, while no responses were seen to the TAALDMSHF plasma variant. The assay could identify only TCR beta chains and pointed to proliferation in response to antigen, not to T cell function or cytokine profile.

Sequencing of TCR beta CDR3 regions was performed at survey depth on the immunoSEQ platform. The QIAamp DNA micro kit was used to extract genomic DNA from every cultured and uncultured CD8+ T cell population. Per the source publication's procedure: Samples with under 5,000 productive reads were excluded, and this exclusion removed about 6% of the roughly 75 HIV peptide-stimulated cultures. A MANAFEST web app trimmed sequences to CDR3 and removed nonproductive sequences, CDR3s under 5 amino acids, and those not starting C or ending F/W. Antigen-specific clonotypes had to expand in at least 2 of 3 replicates versus no-peptide control at FDR 0.01, only within one epitope family. A frequency at least fivefold higher than in wells stimulated with peptides from other epitope families was additionally required for specific clonotypes. In TCRdb, the immuneACCESS table is reduced to in-frame sequences with V and J assigned. These tables do not hold every clone; where another copy was compared, an unresolved V gene accounts for under half, and the others remain unexplained. Clone size and the V and J calls come from that table; the DNA yielded D and trimming. The sample data list approximately 2,000 clones, and 55% to 75% of these were observed just once. The top ten clonotypes cover roughly 41% of the sample.

The EasySep Human CD8+ T Cell Enrichment Kit was used on day 10 to isolate CD8+ T cells from every culture. The chain is made from TRBV5-5 and TRBJ2-1; 8 bases in the middle match TRBD2. The sample taken for sequencing was cultured CD8+ T cells derived from PBMCs. The clonotype comes from a male donor with HIV. The base sequence is TGTGCCAGCAGCCCCTGGACTAGCCCCAATGAGCAGTTCTTC. It is translated as CASSPWTSPNEQFF. Outside the CDR3, residues come from the reference TRBV5-5 and TRBJ2-1 proteins, so the full variable domain is: DAGVTQSPTHLIKTRGQQVTLRCSPISGHKSVSWYQQVLGQGPQFIFQYYEKEERGRGNFPDRFSARQFPNYSSELNVNALLLGDSALYLCASSPWTSPNEQFFGPGTRLTVL.